The T cell receptor beta chain under discussion was sequenced for a study of blood T cell repertoires in COVID-19. Study in general: Researchers got acute and convalescent COVID-19 samples from the United States, Italy and Spain. PBMCs, B-cell-depleted T cells, or T cells were the source of the cDNA or gDNA that made up the material.

This CDR3 is 18 amino acids long. In germline, CDR1 is MNHEY, CDR2 SMNVEV (reference sequence). V lost 5 bases, J lost 0 bases, and 10 bases stayed unmatched. Original methodology: Amplification from reference gene primers served as the basis for estimated nucleated cell counts. The table came from immunoSEQ multiplex PCR; TCRdb's copy has only in-frame clones and leaves some out. V and J calls and clone size come straight from that table; D and trimming were deduced from the DNA. The sample shows 60,000 to 70,000 clones, approximately 87% of them seen only once. The V gene is TRBV27, the J gene TRBJ2-1, with 10 positions matching TRBD1. This TCR was recovered from a man aged 45-65 years with active COVID-19. The sample consisted of peripheral blood. The CDR3 spells CASSLLRDRGNSYNEQFF. The CDR3, as DNA: TGTGCCAGCAGTCTTTTACGGGACAGGGGTAACTCCTACAATGAGCAGTTCTTC.